Here is one TCR beta chain with its context. The V gene lost 0 bases and the J gene lost 8 bases, with 15 bases spanning the gap. CDR1 and CDR2 (germline): SGHRS, YFSETQ. The CDR3 is 15 amino acids. These data are taken from a study of T cell changes during pregnancy in multiple sclerosis. This table comes from immunoSEQ multiplex PCR, and its TCRdb copy is limited to in-frame clones, with some not included. The sample yields over 50,000 clones, nearly 90% seen once. This chain links TRBV5-1 with TRBJ2-1, with D perhaps matching TRBD2 (5 bases). The sequence was collected from a female donor with multiple sclerosis, enrolled in a pregnancy study. Specimen: peripheral blood, collected in the first trimester of pregnancy. Written as DNA, the CDR3 is TGCGCCAGCAGCTTGGCCGGTGGGAGTGGGTATGAGCAGTTCTTC. Translating it yields CASSLAGGSGYEQFF.